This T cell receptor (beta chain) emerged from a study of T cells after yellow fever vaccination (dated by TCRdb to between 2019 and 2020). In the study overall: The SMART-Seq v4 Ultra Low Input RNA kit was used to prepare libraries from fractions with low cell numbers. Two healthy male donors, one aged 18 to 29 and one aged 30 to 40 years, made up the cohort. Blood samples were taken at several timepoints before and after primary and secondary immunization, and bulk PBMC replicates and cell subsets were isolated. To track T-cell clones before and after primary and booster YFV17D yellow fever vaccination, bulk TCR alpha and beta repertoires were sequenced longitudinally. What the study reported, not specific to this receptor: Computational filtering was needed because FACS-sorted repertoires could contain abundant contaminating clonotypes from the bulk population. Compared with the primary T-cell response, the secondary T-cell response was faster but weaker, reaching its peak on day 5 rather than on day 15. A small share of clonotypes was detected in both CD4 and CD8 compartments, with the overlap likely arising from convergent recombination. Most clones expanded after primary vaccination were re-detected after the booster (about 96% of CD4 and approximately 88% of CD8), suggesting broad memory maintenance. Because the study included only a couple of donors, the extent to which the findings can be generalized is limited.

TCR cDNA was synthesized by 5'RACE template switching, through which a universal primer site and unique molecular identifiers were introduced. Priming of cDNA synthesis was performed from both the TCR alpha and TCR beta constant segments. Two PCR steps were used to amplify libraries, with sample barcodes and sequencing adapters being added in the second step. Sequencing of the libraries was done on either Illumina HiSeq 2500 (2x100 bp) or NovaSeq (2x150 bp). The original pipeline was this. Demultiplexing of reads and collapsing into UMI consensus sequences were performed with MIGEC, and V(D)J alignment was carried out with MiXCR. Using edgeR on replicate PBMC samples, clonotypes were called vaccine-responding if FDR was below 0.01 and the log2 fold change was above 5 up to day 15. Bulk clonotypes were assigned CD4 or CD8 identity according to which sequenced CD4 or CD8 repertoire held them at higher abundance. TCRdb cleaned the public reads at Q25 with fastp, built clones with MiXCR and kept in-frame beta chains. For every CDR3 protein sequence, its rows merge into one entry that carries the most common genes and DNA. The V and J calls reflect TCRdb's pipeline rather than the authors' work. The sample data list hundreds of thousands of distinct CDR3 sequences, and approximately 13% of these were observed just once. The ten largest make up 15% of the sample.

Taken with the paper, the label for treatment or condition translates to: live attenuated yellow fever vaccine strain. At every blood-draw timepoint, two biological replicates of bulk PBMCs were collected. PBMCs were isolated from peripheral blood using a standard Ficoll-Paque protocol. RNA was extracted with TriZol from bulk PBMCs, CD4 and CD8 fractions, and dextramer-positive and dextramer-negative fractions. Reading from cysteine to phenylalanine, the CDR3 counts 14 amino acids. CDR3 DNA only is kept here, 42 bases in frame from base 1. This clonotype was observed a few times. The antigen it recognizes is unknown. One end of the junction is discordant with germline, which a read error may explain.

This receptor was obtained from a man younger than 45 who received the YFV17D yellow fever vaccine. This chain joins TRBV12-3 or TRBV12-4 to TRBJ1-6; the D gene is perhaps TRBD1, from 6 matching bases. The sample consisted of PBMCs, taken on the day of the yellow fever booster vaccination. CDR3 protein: CASSLDWGHSPLHF. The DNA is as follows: TGTGCCAGCAGCTTAGATTGGGGGCATTCACCCCTCCACTTT.